This T cell receptor (beta chain) was obtained from a study of T-cell memory formation after mild COVID-19. Study details: Largely donor-specific sequence clusters came from two donors.

TCR alpha and TCR beta cDNA libraries carrying sample barcodes and UMIs came from 5'RACE with constant-segment primers. TCRdb itself ran the 5' RACE reads through MiXCR, one entry per CDR3 protein. The sample lists just over 350,000 distinct CDR3 sequences; approximately 14% were seen once. Findings of the study overall: The appearance of some responding clones in pre-infection memory suggested that cross-reactive memory joined.

This clonotype was picked up many times. What it recognizes is unknown. The V and J ends lost 5 bases and 10 bases respectively, with 12 bases between them. The CDR3 is 12 amino acids. The germline gives CDR1 SEHNR, CDR2 FQNEAQ (reference sequence). This rearrangement joins TRBV7-9 to TRBJ2-1; D unresolved. Specimen: PBMCs or a T cell subset sorted from them (not recorded which). The TCR comes from a man aged 18-30 years who had mild COVID-19 (a few samples of this study predate the infection). Cell type and time point are not known. CDR3 protein: CASSDEAPEQFF. The DNA of the CDR3 is TGTGCCAGCAGCGATGAGGCCCCCGAGCAGTTCTTC.